This note documents a single T cell receptor (beta chain) sequence. This clonotype was picked up one time. No cognate antigen has been identified for it. No much larger clone is present one base from it, and per-base qualities are unavailable. Donors were under 40 systemically healthy Caucasian individuals from Russia aged roughly 6 to 100 years. Around 9.9 milliliters of peripheral blood were collected from each donor into EDTA-treated Vacutainer tubes. Ficoll-Paque density-gradient centrifugation was used to isolate PBMCs, with at least 6.5 million per sample. Total RNA was extracted from PBMCs with Trizol reagent, with at least 6 micrograms obtained per sample. For every donor, an aliquot of PBMCs went through flow cytometry to measure the percentages of naive CD45RAhigh/CD27high T cells. This sample stems from a study of blood T cells in healthy people across ages (dated by TCRdb to between 2015 and 2017). Notes on the research overall: Template switching captured roughly one uniquely barcoded TCR beta cDNA molecule per two T cells in model experiments. Using deep sequencing normalized with unique cDNA molecular identifiers, the study measured how TCR beta repertoire diversity changes with age. The donors were divided into four age groups: young (average around 17 years), middle-aged (about 40), aged (about 60) and long-lived (about 80). Two additional independent replicas of 1 million unique cDNA reads from the same blood draw were analyzed for two donors (one aged 18 to 30 and one aged 80 or older). Results the study describes overall, beyond this receptor: Because profiling used bulk unsorted PBMCs, naive and antigen-experienced compartments could not be compared conclusively. Observed TCR beta diversity per million T cells fell roughly linearly with age, and a significant reduction was already apparent by age about 36. Because donor CMV infection status was unknown, age-related changes in expanded clonotypes were potentially confounded. Compared with the aged group, more naive CD4+ T cells, fewer expanded clones and increased TCR diversity were shown by the long-lived group, suggesting age selection. Estimates of total diversity based on one million sequenced T cells were regarded as lower bounds and as underestimates. A strong correlation was found between observed TCR beta diversity and the percentage of naive T cells measured by flow cytometry.

The library was prepared using 5' RACE. Reads for this sample came from an Illumina HiSeq 2500. A second PCR of about 7 to 12 cycles was run with a J-beta primer mix and a sample-barcoded 5' primer. Each TCR beta cDNA molecule received a unique molecular identifier from a template-switch 5' adaptor carrying 12 random nucleotides. At least 2.5 million CDR3-containing paired-end reads were obtained from each sample. First-strand cDNA synthesis was performed from all RNA using the Mint cDNA synthesis kit, with priming by a TRBC-specific oligonucleotide. Following uracil-DNA glycosylase treatment, all cDNA underwent a first 18-cycle PCR with the universal primers M1SS and BC2_uni_R. Per the source publication's procedure: For normalization, 1 million high-quality reads were randomly selected from each sample, with every read carrying a distinct molecular identifier. Instead of being binned into consensus sequences, reads with shared molecular identifiers were discarded. MiTCR, run with a Q25 quality threshold and the strictest error-elimination algorithm, handled CDR3 identification, clonotype clustering and error correction. Lower-bound total TCR beta diversity was estimated with a nonparametric unseen species model using Euler transformation. The public reads were quality trimmed at Q25 with fastp and then assembled into clones with MiXCR by TCRdb, keeping productive beta chains. Duplicate CDR3 protein sequences are folded into a single record with the most common DNA and genes. These V and J calls are TCRdb output, not the study's own analysis. Here the sample has 750,000 to 850,000 distinct CDR3 sequences; around a quarter occur a single time. Clones ranked in the top ten supply approximately 3.7% of the sample.

Trimming at the junction amounts to 6 bases on V and 2 bases on J, and the germline ends lie 17 bases apart. The germline V gene gives CDR1 as SGHAT and CDR2 as FQNNGV. Measured from the cysteine to the phenylalanine, the CDR3 is 16 residues long. The entry retains the CDR3 DNA only, 48 bases that are in frame from base 1. This sample also appeared in a second study, on T cells of mothers and their children. The second study's paper adds: Nine systemically healthy Caucasian individuals served as donors, namely three mothers together with their six children. cDNA synthesis consumed the entire amount of extracted RNA, loaded at 1.5 ug RNA in each 15 ul reaction. In the second PCR, sample barcodes and 2-4 random nucleotides were introduced via the M1S primer. Over 9.5 million TCR beta CDR3 reads were obtained for each mother, and approximately 3 million reads were obtained for each child. Thymic selection similarly shapes TCR recombination output in related and unrelated pairs, with minor effect from inherited differences. Related mother-child pairs always showed normalized repertoire overlap that was slightly higher than in unrelated mother-child pairs, though the difference was never significant. No persistent microchimeric T cell clones were detected, at a sensitivity of roughly 100 clones per million clonotypes. To look for features that set related mother-child pairs apart from unrelated individuals, the researchers ran deep NGS to compare the TCR beta repertoires of mothers and children. On average, the children were roughly 10 +/- 4 years old, while the mothers were about 37 +/- 4 years old. After adapter ligation with NEBNext reagents, the libraries were sequenced on Illumina HiSeq 2000 with 100+100 nt paired-end reads. To prevent cross-contamination, the mother and child libraries were prepared a month apart and were sequenced in separate runs. For each donor, between about 450,000 and 2,300,000 distinct TCR beta clonotypes were identified. Naive TCR beta clonotypes were estimated from low-frequency clonotypes matched to each donor's FACS-determined naive share, without sorting.

The sequence derives from a boy between 10 and 17 years old in good health. The sequence links TRBV11-2 to TRBJ1-3; 6 matching bases give a weak D call of TRBD1. Sequencing was done on a sample of blood. The CDR3 reads as follows: CASSSFWGPTGNTIYF. The DNA sequence is given as TGTGCCAGCAGTTCCTTCTGGGGGCCCACTGGAAACACCATATATTTT.